This TCR beta chain was identified in a study of identical twins. A single record per CDR3 protein comes from TCRdb applying MiXCR to the 5' RACE reads. This table holds 650,000 to 750,000 distinct CDR3 sequences, around 21% found once. This clonotype has a handful of counts. The V gene's germline CDR1 is DFQATT and CDR2 SNEGSKA (reference sequence). V dropped 3 bases and J dropped 5 bases, with 7 bases sitting between them. This CDR3 region has 12 residues. This sample was also put to use in a study of T cells expressing NK-cell markers.

The chain uses TRBV20-1 and TRBJ2-2; D ambiguous. This TCR derives from a woman under 30 in good health. Sequencing used PBMCs. CDR3 sequence: CSARYLTGELFF. The CDR3 nucleotides are TGCAGTGCTAGGTACCTTACCGGGGAGCTGTTTTTT.